The next 22 T cell receptor beta chains were all read from a single sample in a study of regulatory T cells in long-lasting Graves disease. Through Arm-PCR of CDR3 regions and iRepertoire HTBI primers, TCR beta libraries were built. TCRdb passed the multiplex PCR reads through MiXCR, listing each CDR3 protein once. There are approximately 360,000 distinct CDR3 sequences in the sample; about 10% occur only once, and under 20% lies in the top ten. Time point reported: newly diagnosed GD, antithyroid drugs for less than 3 months. The authors made the TCR library using RNA they extracted from PBMCs. This same sample was also taken into another study, of T cells in Graves' hyperthyroidism and ophthalmopathy.

Sequenced here: peripheral blood mononuclear cells (PBMCs), sampled at new diagnosis, from a patient treated with antithyroid drugs. These receptor sequences come from a woman in her late teens or twenties with Graves disease.

This chain links TRBV7-9 with TRBJ2-1, with TRBD1 matching 10 bases. Germline V gene sequence: CDR1 SEHNR, CDR2 FQNEAQ (reference sequence). Trimming cost V 5 bases and J 5 bases; bases outside gene matches: 12. This CDR3 is 17 amino acids long. Here the CDR3 reads CASSHRTGGNRDNEQFF. DNA of the CDR3: TGTGCCAGCAGCCATAGGACAGGGGGGAATCGAGACAATGAGCAGTTCTTC.

This chain joins TRBV4-3 and TRBJ2-1; tentatively, D is TRBD2 (6 bases). Trimming stripped 4 bases from V and 0 bases from J, with 19 bases between. The CDR3 spans 18 residues. In germline, CDR1 is LGHNA, CDR2 YSLEER. As DNA, the CDR3 is TGCGCCAGCAGCCTCACATGGGAGGCTGGAAGCTCCTACAATGAGCAGTTCTTC. This encodes CASSLTWEAGSSYNEQFF.

The genes are TRBV9 and TRBJ1-6; D may be TRBD1 (6 bases). The CDR3 contains 15 residues. The germline V gene has CDR1 SGDLS and CDR2 YYNGEE. The V and J ends lost 3 bases and 7 bases respectively, with 14 bases between them. CDR3 sequence reads: CASSGQGSLNSPLHF. CDR3 nucleotide sequence: TGTGCCAGCAGCGGCCAGGGGTCTTTAAATTCACCCCTCCACTTT.

A remark on this clonotype: Germline is not matched at one junction end, which may reflect a read error. Here the CDR3 reads CASKGGQLNTDAFF. The DNA for the CDR3 is TGTGCCAGCAAGGGGGGACAGTTAAACACTGATGCTTTCTTT. This chain uses TRBV25-1 with TRBJ1-1, with 7 bases that match TRBD1. The CDR3 is 14 residues long. The V gene's germline CDR1 is MGHDK and CDR2 SYGVNS.

Many counts were recorded for this clonotype. The CDR3 is CSAELVNEQFF. The CDR3 region has the DNA TGCAGTGCTGAACTTGTCAATGAGCAGTTCTTC. The chain uses TRBV20-1 and TRBJ2-1, with D uncertain. The V end was cut by 5 bases, the J end by 6 bases, with 8 bases between. Germline CDR1 is DFQATT and CDR2 is SNEGSKA (reference sequence). This CDR3 contains 11 residues.

The J gene is TRBJ1-1, the V gene TRBV4-3, with D possibly matching TRBD1 (6 bases). Trimming pared 4 bases from V and 9 bases from J, leaving 15 bases between. Germline values: CDR1 LGHNA, CDR2 YSLEER. CDR3 length: 13 amino acids. This chain's CDR3 is CASSLKQGMKAFF. CDR3 DNA: TGCGCCAGCAGCCTTAAACAGGGAATGAAAGCTTTCTTT.

In its sample, this clonotype was seen many times. The rearrangement links TRBV24-1 to TRBJ2-1; tentative D call: TRBD2 (6 bases). The CDR3 has 14 amino acids. CDR1 is KGHDR and CDR2 is SFDVKD in the germline V gene. V lost 3 bases, J lost 8 bases, and 13 bases lay in between. The CDR3 loop reads CATSDGLTGDEQFF. CDR3 DNA: TGTGCCACCAGTGATGGGCTAACGGGAGATGAGCAGTTCTTC.

This clonotype was seen ten or more times. The CDR3 DNA sequence: TGTGCCAGCAGTTTTATCGCTAGCTTTATATACGAGCAGTACTTC. Translated, it gives CASSFIASFIYEQYF. The rearrangement uses TRBV28 and TRBJ2-7, with TRBD2 as a possible D gene (5 bases). The CDR3 length is 15 residues. Looked up from germline, CDR1 is MDHEN and CDR2 is SYDVKM. V was pared by 3 bases and J by 4 bases, with 16 bases between. Full variable domain (missing parts from reference TRBV28 and TRBJ2-7): DVKVTQSSRYLVKRTGEKVFLECVQDMDHENMFWYRQDPGLGLRLIYFSYDVKMKEKGDIPEGYSVSREKKERFSLILESASTNQTSMYLCASSFIASFIYEQYFGPGTRLTVT.

This clonotype has at least ten counts. The V gene is TRBV20-1, the J gene TRBJ1-1; a weak D match, TRBD1 (5 bases). V was cut by 3 bases and J by 4 bases, with 6 bases left in between. The CDR3 has 11 amino acids. The germline CDR1 and CDR2 sequences are DFQATT and SNEGSKA (reference sequence). As DNA, the CDR3 is TGCAGTGCTAGCGGGGGCACTGAAGCTTTCTTT. The encoded protein is CSASGGTEAFF.

This clonotype was observed many times. The V gene is TRBV9, the J gene TRBJ2-5; maybe TRBD2 (6 bases). Germline CDR1 reads SGDLS; CDR2 reads YYNGEE. Deletions cut 3 bases from V and 3 bases from J, with 15 bases between. The CDR3 consists of 15 residues. As DNA, the CDR3 is TGTGCCAGCAGCGCCGGGAGATGGGATAAAGAGACCCAGTACTTC. Amino acids: CASSAGRWDKETQYF.

This clonotype was seen a handful of times. The rearrangement uses TRBV6-2 or TRBV6-3 and TRBJ2-7; no definite D call. Germline values: CDR1 MNHEY, CDR2 SVGEGT. Trimming took off 1 base at V and 5 bases at J, with 9 bases between the two ends. This CDR3 spans 13 amino acids. The CDR3 region is CASSYLRSHEQYF. The CDR3 nucleotides are TGTGCCAGCAGTTACTTACGCTCGCACGAGCAGTACTTC.

V gene TRBV28 combines with J gene TRBJ2-5, with a possible D match to TRBD2 (6 bases). Germline loops: CDR1 MDHEN, CDR2 SYDVKM. The germline V and J ends were trimmed by 3 bases and 4 bases, with 12 bases remaining between them. The CDR3 consists of 14 residues. The CDR3 is CASSFDMGGETQYF. The CDR3 DNA reads as TGTGCCAGCAGTTTTGATATGGGGGGAGAGACCCAGTACTTC.

This clonotype came up many times. The chain links TRBV20-1 to TRBJ2-1; 10 positions match TRBD2. This CDR3 spans 14 amino acids. Germline V CDR1 and CDR2: DFQATT, SNEGSKA (reference sequence). The trim removed 7 bases at V and 4 bases at J, leaving 7 bases unmatched. In DNA, the CDR3 is TGCAGTGTTCCCTCGGGACTAGCGTACAATGAGCAGTTCTTC. This codes for CSVPSGLAYNEQFF.

This clonotype was seen many times. The rearrangement uses TRBV12-3 or TRBV12-4 and TRBJ1-1, with a weak D call TRBD1 (6 bases). There are 14 residues in the CDR3. V lost 7 bases and J lost 1, with 13 bases in between. CDR3 DNA sequence: TGTGCCAGCAATGTTGGGGGCGCGAACACTGAAGCTTTCTTT. It yields the protein CASNVGGANTEAFF.

This clonotype was detected ten times or more. This rearrangement joins TRBV9 to TRBJ2-1, with TRBD2 matching over 11 bases. The germline gives CDR1 SGDLS, CDR2 YYNGEE. The CDR3 consists of 16 residues. Trimming at V came to 4 bases and at J to 4 bases, leaving 7 bases not matched to a gene. The CDR3 nucleotides read TGTGCCAGCAGCCCCGATAGCGGGAGGGGTTACAATGAGCAGTTCTTC. Its protein is CASSPDSGRGYNEQFF.

V and J are TRBV14 and TRBJ1-2; D not certain. The CDR3 runs to 13 residues. The germline CDR1 and CDR2 sequences are SGHDN and FVKESK. Trimming removed 1 base at V and 5 bases at J, with 8 bases between. This chain's CDR3 is CASSQGLGYGYTF. Written as DNA, the CDR3 is TGTGCCAGCAGCCAAGGTTTAGGTTATGGCTACACCTTC.

The chain joins TRBV19 to TRBJ1-4, with D maybe TRBD1 (5 bases). CDR1 LNHDA and CDR2 SQIVND come from the germline V gene (reference sequence). V was shortened by 10 bases and J by 8 bases, with 17 bases between the two germline ends. CDR3 length equals 13 residues. The CDR3, as DNA: TGTGCCACCAGGACCATGGGGGTGGAAAAACTGTTTTTT. It translates to CATRTMGVEKLFF.

This clonotype was detected many times. The genes are TRBV28 and TRBJ1-3; possibly TRBD1 for D (5 bases). CDR1 MDHEN and CDR2 SYDVKM come from the germline V gene. CDR3 length: 16 residues. Trimming took 3 bases from V and 3 from J, leaving 15 bases between them. In DNA, the CDR3 is TGTGCCAGCAGTTTGTTCTCCAGGGTGTTTGGAAACACCATATATTTT. Its protein is CASSLFSRVFGNTIYF.

The sample holds a few counts of this clonotype. The rearrangement links TRBV19 to TRBJ1-4; possible D gene TRBD1, 6 bases. The V end was cut by 2 bases, the J end by 10 bases, with 20 bases between. The CDR3 has 16 residues. Germline CDR1 reads LNHDA; CDR2 reads SQIVND (reference sequence). In DNA form, the CDR3 reads TGTGCCAGTAGTATACATGAGGCAGGGGAGGATGGAAAACTGTTTTTT. Translated, it gives CASSIHEAGEDGKLFF.

This clonotype was seen a handful of times. The rearrangement uses TRBV4-1 and TRBJ1-2; no clear D. The CDR3 has 16 residues. Germline assignment: CDR1 MGHRA and CDR2 YSYEKL. V was pared by 2 bases and J by 2 bases, with 15 bases between. The CDR3 protein is CASSQWSGLLNYGYTF. Here the CDR3 DNA reads TGCGCCAGCAGCCAATGGTCAGGACTCCTGAACTATGGCTACACCTTC.

In this sample, this clonotype turned up a few times. This sequence joins TRBV5-1 and TRBJ2-3; 9 bases align to TRBD2. Per germline, CDR1 SGHRS and CDR2 YFSETQ. This CDR3 spans 16 amino acids. V shed 4 bases, J shed 2 bases, and the junction held 8 bases outside the gene matches. The CDR3 sequence is CASSLPTSGPTDTQYF. Here the CDR3 DNA reads TGCGCCAGCAGCCTACCGACTAGCGGACCCACAGATACGCAGTATTTT.

This clonotype was detected ten times or more. This rearrangement joins TRBV12-3 or TRBV12-4 to TRBJ1-6; D perhaps matches TRBD1 (5 bases). V lost 4 bases to trimming and J lost 8 bases, with 6 bases between them. This CDR3 contains 12 residues. The chain's CDR3 is CASSWGDSPLHF. The CDR3 coding sequence is TGTGCCAGCAGTTGGGGGGATTCACCCCTCCACTTT.